A selection of T cell receptor beta chains follows, all from one sample in a study of blood T cell repertoires in COVID-19. The table came from immunoSEQ multiplex PCR; TCRdb's copy has only in-frame clones and leaves some out. Of about 210,000 clones in the sample, over 75% were seen once. Material: peripheral blood. These receptors came from a woman in her 40s with acute or convalescent COVID-19. Both conserved end residues are part of each CDR3. The D gene is left open where the match is weak. Part of the rows lack a size; the others show once, few, many or a class for expanded clones.

TGTGCCAGCACCGATATCAGGGGAAATAATTCACCCCTCCACTTT	CASTDIRGNNSPLHF	TRBV6-5	-	TRBJ1-6	15	-
TGTGCCAGCTCAGCGGGGTCAGATACGCAGTATTTT	CASSAGSDTQYF	TRBV12-3/TRBV12-4	TRBD2	TRBJ2-3	12	-
TGTGCCAGCAGCTCCCATACAGGGAACGGCTACACCTTC	CASSSHTGNGYTF	TRBV5-4	-	TRBJ1-2	13	few
TGTGCCAGCAGCTTTCGCAGGGACAATGACTATGGCTACACCTTC	CASSFRRDNDYGYTF	TRBV13	-	TRBJ1-2	15	-
TGTGCCAGCAGCTTGGAAGTGGGCCACCCCTATTCACCCCTCCACTTT	CASSLEVGHPYSPLHF	TRBV5-6	-	TRBJ1-6	16	-
TGTGCCAGCAGCTGGGGGCTCGGGAAAAACTATGGCTACACCTTC	CASSWGLGKNYGYTF	TRBV5-4	-	TRBJ1-2	15	-
TGTGCCAGCAGGAAGGGGACTAGCGGAAACACAGATACGCAGTATTTT	CASRKGTSGNTDTQYF	TRBV2	TRBD2	TRBJ2-3	16	-
TGCGCCAGCAGCCACCGGATGGCGGGGGGGCCGGGGGTGGAGCAGTTCTTC	CASSHRMAGGPGVEQFF	TRBV4-1	TRBD2	TRBJ2-1	17	-
TGTGCCAGCAGCGCCGTAGACAGGGAAGGAGGAAACACCATATATTTT	CASSAVDREGGNTIYF	TRBV9	TRBD1	TRBJ1-3	16	-
TGCGCCAGCAGCCCGGGACAGAGCTCCTACAATGAGCAGTTCTTC	CASSPGQSSYNEQFF	TRBV5-1	TRBD1	TRBJ2-1	15	-
TGTGCCAGTAGTGATAACAGGGGTTTCAGTCAGCCCCAGCATTTT	CASSDNRGFSQPQHF	TRBV19	TRBD1	TRBJ1-5	15	-
TGTGCCATCAGTAAAACTCGGAGCACTGAAGCTTTCTTT	CAISKTRSTEAFF	TRBV10-3	-	TRBJ1-1	13	-
TGTGCCAGCAGCTGGAGGTTTAACTATGGCTACACCTTC	CASSWRFNYGYTF	TRBV12-1	-	TRBJ1-2	13	-
TGTGCCAGCAGTCACCTGGACAGTCCACCCACAGATACGCAGTATTTT	CASSHLDSPPTDTQYF	TRBV27	-	TRBJ2-3	16	-
TGTGCCAGCAGCACCAGGGGGGAGTTTAACTATGGCTACACCTTC	CASSTRGEFNYGYTF	TRBV9	TRBD1	TRBJ1-2	15	-
TGTGCCAGTAGTATTGGGGAGGAAGTGTATAGCAATCAGCCCCAGCATTTT	CASSIGEEVYSNQPQHF	TRBV19	-	TRBJ1-5	17	-
TGTGCCAGCACAAGGGGGGGTTTTGAGTCACCCCTCCACTTT	CASTRGGFESPLHF	TRBV7-9	-	TRBJ1-6	14	-
TGTGCCAGCAGTTTAGCGGGGGGGCTCTACAATGAGCAGTTCTTC	CASSLAGGLYNEQFF	TRBV28	TRBD2	TRBJ2-1	15	-
TGTGCCAGCAGTGAAGGCGGTACAGGGGGCCAACAGCCCCAGCATTTT	CASSEGGTGGQQPQHF	TRBV25-1	TRBD1	TRBJ1-5	16	-
TGTGCCATCGGAATCCAGGGCTACACAGATACGCAGTATTTT	CAIGIQGYTDTQYF	TRBV10-3	-	TRBJ2-3	14	-
TGTGCCAGCAGCCACAGGACCCTACCCGAAAAACTGTTTTTT	CASSHRTLPEKLFF	TRBV28	-	TRBJ1-4	14	-
TGTGCCAGCAGCGCACAGGATTACACTGAAGCTTTCTTT	CASSAQDYTEAFF	TRBV6-6	-	TRBJ1-1	13	-
TGTGCCAGCAGCTTAGGACTAGCGGCACCCGGGGAGCTGTTTTTT	CASSLGLAAPGELFF	TRBV11-2	TRBD2	TRBJ2-2	15	-
TGTGCCACCAGCAAATCGGGGGGCTGGTACAATGAGCAGTTCTTC	CATSKSGGWYNEQFF	TRBV15	-	TRBJ2-1	15	-
TGTGCCAGCAGCCCTATGCTGTGGGACATCTATGGCTACACCTTC	CASSPMLWDIYGYTF	TRBV7-9	-	TRBJ1-2	15	-
TGTGCCAGCAGCCCCGGGGGGTCTGGGGCCAACGTCCTGACTTTC	CASSPGGSGANVLTF	TRBV7-9	TRBD2	TRBJ2-6	15	-
TGTGCCAGTAGTATATCAGGGGAACCCTACAATGAGCAGTTCTTC	CASSISGEPYNEQFF	TRBV19	-	TRBJ2-1	15	-
TGTGCCAGCAGCTTAGGGGACTGGCGGGGGGGGCAAGAGACCCAGTACTTC	CASSLGDWRGGQETQYF	TRBV11-3	TRBD2	TRBJ2-5	17	-
-	CASSLEREGRVGYGYTF	TRBV28	-	TRBJ1-2	17	-
TGTGCCAGCAGTGACAGCGAGTCCGGCGGTGAAAAACTGTTTTTT	CASSDSESGGEKLFF	TRBV2	-	TRBJ1-4	15	-